Listed below are T cell receptor beta chains from one sample, sequenced in a study of blood T cell repertoires in COVID-19. The data were produced by immunoSEQ multiplex PCR, yet TCRdb's version contains in-frame clones alone and is incomplete. The top ten clones hold 12% of a sample with about 180,000 clones, roughly 81% of them seen once. Specimen: peripheral blood. Receptors originate from a woman older than 75 with COVID-19, enrolled during active disease. Each CDR3 is given with its conserved first and last residue. The D gene is left open where the match is weak. Clone size is not always given. Where it is, it says once, few, many or a class for expanded clones.

TRBJ1-5	NA	TRBV7-2	NA	TGTGCCAGCAGCCCCCTGGGTGGAGGTCAGCCCCAGCATTTT	CASSPLGGGQPQHF
TRBJ2-7	NA	TRBV7-9	NA	TGTGCCAGCAGCTTAGGGGCCGCGGGGCAGTACTTC	CASSLGAAGQYF
TRBJ1-1	NA	TRBV29-1	TRBD1	TGCAGCGTTGGACGGGACAGGGGGCAAGGTACTGAAGCTTTCTTT	CSVGRDRGQGTEAFF
TRBJ1-3	once	TRBV19	NA	TGTGCCAGTAGGGAGACAGGCTCTGGAAACACCATATATTTT	CASRETGSGNTIYF
TRBJ1-2	NA	TRBV4-3	TRBD1	TGCGCCAGCAGCCAGCCGACAGGGCGGGAGGACTATGGCTACACCTTC	CASSQPTGREDYGYTF
TRBJ2-7	NA	TRBV13	TRBD1	TGTGCCAGCAGCTTCGACAGGGCCCACGAGCAGTACTTC	CASSFDRAHEQYF
TRBJ1-2	NA	TRBV3-1/TRBV3-2	NA	TGTGCCAGCAGCCCCACAGACTGGGGGCTAGGCTACACCTTC	CASSPTDWGLGYTF
TRBJ2-7	few	TRBV9	TRBD1	TGTGCCAGCAGCGCGGGCGGGACAGGGGTTTATGAGCAGTACTTC	CASSAGGTGVYEQYF
TRBJ2-7	NA	TRBV6-5	TRBD2	TGTGCCAGCAATCAGGCTAGCGGATACGAGCAGTACTTC	CASNQASGYEQYF
TRBJ2-7	few	TRBV18	NA	TGTGCCAGCTCATATGCTGGCGAAGACAACGAGCAGTACTTC	CASSYAGEDNEQYF
TRBJ2-2	NA	TRBV18	TRBD2	TGTGCCAGCTCTCGGACTAGCGGAGGCACCGGGGAGCTGTTTTTT	CASSRTSGGTGELFF
TRBJ1-1	NA	TRBV10-3	TRBD1	TGTGCCATCAGTGATTCGTTCAGGGGGCAAGATACTGAAGCTTTCTTT	CAISDSFRGQDTEAFF
TRBJ2-5	NA	TRBV27	TRBD1	TGTGCCAGCAGTCCATGGACAGGGGAAGAGACCCAGTACTTC	CASSPWTGEETQYF
TRBJ2-6	many	TRBV7-8	NA	TGTGCCAGCAGCTTAGGAGGTGTGAGTGCGACTGGGGCCAACGTCCTGACTTTC	CASSLGGVSATGANVLTF
TRBJ1-2	NA	TRBV30	NA	TGTGCCTGGAGTCAGGGGATCGTCTATGGCTACACCTTC	CAWSQGIVYGYTF
TRBJ2-7	NA	TRBV27	NA	TGTGCCAGCAGTGAAGGGGGCTCCTACGAGCAGTACTTC	CASSEGGSYEQYF
TRBJ2-7	NA	TRBV11-2	TRBD1	TGTGCCAGCAGCTTAGGGACAGGTGGCTACGAGCAGTACTTC	CASSLGTGGYEQYF
TRBJ2-1	NA	TRBV7-2	NA	TGTGCCAGCCGAGCACTAGGGAGCTCCTACAATGAGCAGTTCTTC	CASRALGSSYNEQFF
TRBJ1-4	NA	TRBV28	NA	TGTGCCAGCAGTTTAGTTCATAATCTAGAACTGTTTTTT	CASSLVHNLELFF
TRBJ2-3	NA	TRBV2	TRBD2	TGTGCCGGACTAGCGGGAGGAAGCACAGATACGCAGTATTTT	CAGLAGGSTDTQYF
TRBJ1-2	NA	TRBV5-6	NA	TGTGCCAGCAGCATTCGGGGCTATGGCTACACCTTC	CASSIRGYGYTF
TRBJ2-5	few	TRBV15	NA	TGTGCCACCAGCAGAAGGGGTTACCAAGAGACCCAGTACTTC	CATSRRGYQETQYF
TRBJ2-1	NA	TRBV28	TRBD2	TGTGCCAGCAGTTCGGGCGGACTAGTCCCTGAGCAGTTCTTC	CASSSGGLVPEQFF
TRBJ2-3	NA	TRBV4-1	NA	TGCGCCAGCAGCCCGACAGCGAGCACAGATACGCAGTATTTT	CASSPTASTDTQYF
TRBJ1-4	once	TRBV6-5	TRBD1	TGTGCCAGCAGGGGGAACAGGGGATCTCTTGAAAAACTGTTTTTT	CASRGNRGSLEKLFF
TRBJ2-7	NA	TRBV6-5	NA	TGTGCCAGCAGTTGGCAGGGTACCCCCTACGAGCAGTACTTC	CASSWQGTPYEQYF
TRBJ1-3	NA	TRBV10-3	NA	TGTGCCATAGGAGCCGGACAGTTAAACACCATATATTTT	CAIGAGQLNTIYF
TRBJ1-2	NA	TRBV3-1/TRBV3-2	TRBD1	TGTGCCAGCAGCGGGGACAGGGTCGGAGACTACACCTTC	CASSGDRVGDYTF